Following are 3 T cell receptor beta chains from one sample sequenced in a study of T cells after somatic rescue of genetic block. Clones were sequenced by immunoSEQ multiplex PCR, and TCRdb holds only the in-frame ones, with some missing. The sample yields 55,000 to 75,000 clones, around 92% seen once. The sample taken for sequencing was peripheral blood mononuclear cells (PBMCs). These receptors all stem from a man in his forties.

The chain carries TRBV28 and TRBJ1-3, with D uncertain. The CDR3 spans 13 residues. Trimming took 2 bases from V and 4 from J, leaving 6 bases between them. The germline gives CDR1 MDHEN, CDR2 SYDVKM. Here the CDR3 reads CASSLVQGNTIYF. The CDR3 nucleotides are TGTGCCAGCAGTTTAGTACAAGGAAACACCATATATTTT.

The V gene is TRBV14, the J gene TRBJ2-1, with 15 nucleotides matching TRBD2. CDR3 length equals 16 residues. Germline CDR1 and CDR2: SGHDN and FVKESK. The V gene end was trimmed by 4 bases and the J gene end by 6 bases; junction bases not matched to a gene: 4. CDR3 residues: CASSRLGLAGGNEQFF. The CDR3 nucleotides read TGTGCCAGCAGCCGGCTGGGACTAGCGGGAGGCAATGAGCAGTTCTTC. Complete variable domain (other parts from reference TRBV14 and TRBJ2-1): EAGVTQFPSHSVIEKGQTVTLRCDPISGHDNLYWYRRVMGKEIKFLLHFVKESKQDESGMPNNRFLAERTGGTYSTLKVQPAELEDSGVYFCASSRLGLAGGNEQFFGPGTRLTVL.

The V call is TRBV11-2, the J call TRBJ2-2; D unresolved. CDR3 length equals 13 residues. Germline CDR1 reads SGHAT; CDR2 reads FQNNGV. The germline V and J ends were trimmed by 1 base and 3 bases, with 3 bases remaining between them. CDR3 sequence (DNA): TGTGCCAGCAGCTTAGTCGACACCGGGGAGCTGTTTTTT. It yields the protein CASSLVDTGELFF. Full variable domain (remainder filled in from reference TRBV11-2 and TRBJ2-2): EAGVAQSPRYKIIEKRQSVAFWCNPISGHATLYWYQQILGQGPKLLIQFQNNGVVDDSQLPKDRFSAERLKGVDSTLKIQPAKLEDSAVYLCASSLVDTGELFFGEGSRLTVL.